Described below is a single T cell receptor (beta chain) sequence and its context. Its antigen is as yet unknown. These data belong to a study of T cell responses to AZD1222 COVID-19 vaccine. Only in-frame clones appear in the TCRdb table, and some are missing; sequencing was by immunoSEQ multiplex PCR. The sample lists 120,000 to 150,000 clones, roughly 86% occurring once. The CDR3 runs 13 residues. CDR1 and CDR2 from the germline V gene are MNHEY and SMNVEV (reference sequence). With 5 bases removed from V and 8 bases from J, the gap between germline ends came to 12 bases. Whole-study results and caveats: As reported, nearly half of all spike-specific TCRs target variant regions that are unmutated. The span of vaccine-associated CD4 TCRs extended across spike, with dominance at 160-218 and 743-854. At study baseline, merely more than 5 AZD1222 recipients were seropositive. Donors were largely white British and mainly female; clonal diversity was possibly underestimated.

Here the sequenced sample was peripheral blood, taken 28 days after the second dose of the MenACWY control vaccine. This TCR was sampled from an adult who received the MenACWY meningococcal vaccine as a control. J is TRBJ1-4 and V is TRBV27; possible D gene TRBD1, 6 bases. In DNA form, the CDR3 reads TGTGCCAGCAGTAAAACAGGGTACGAAAAACTGTTTTTT. Amino acids: CASSKTGYEKLFF. Full variable domain (remainder filled in from reference TRBV27 and TRBJ1-4): EAQVTQNPRYLITVTGKKLTVTCSQNMNHEYMSWYRQDPGLGLRQIYYSMNVEVTDKGDVPEGYKVSRKEKRNFPLILESPSPNQTSLYFCASSKTGYEKLFFGSGTQLSVL.